This T cell receptor (beta chain) stems from a study of blood T cell repertoires in COVID-19. Study-level information: T cells, B-cell-depleted T cells, or PBMCs provided the cDNA or gDNA that served as material.

TCRdb's table, derived via immunoSEQ multiplex PCR, lists solely in-frame clones and lacks some. The sample has roughly 400,000 clones; 85% to 90% are singletons. V lost 1 base to trimming and J lost 7 bases, with 14 bases between them. The CDR3 extends over 15 amino acids. Per germline, CDR1 LNHDA and CDR2 SQIVND (reference sequence). Cohort assignment relied on participant-reported clinical history. This sequence originates from a young man who had recovered from COVID-19. The chain combines TRBV19 with TRBJ1-5; D uncertain. The sequencing sample was made of PBMCs or T cells enriched from blood (not recorded which). The CDR3 DNA follows: TGTGCCAGTAGTATAGGAATGGGCGATGGGCAGCCCCAGCATTTT. It is translated as CASSIGMGDGQPQHF.